This TCR beta chain appears in the sequencing data of a study of blood T cell repertoires in COVID-19. Study information: Collection of acute and convalescent COVID-19 samples took place in the United States, Italy and Spain. PBMCs, B-cell-depleted T cells, or T cells provided the cDNA or gDNA that made up the material.

This clone was counted many times. Original data processing: For nucleated cells, counts were estimated from reference gene primer amplification. Generated by immunoSEQ multiplex PCR, the TCRdb table keeps only in-frame clones and is missing some. V and J calls and clone size are copied from that table; D and trimming were computed from the DNA. The sample lists 250,000 to 300,000 clones; under 90% were seen once. Sample: peripheral blood. The source of this sequence is a woman between 18 and 30 years old with acute or convalescent COVID-19.

In nucleotides, the CDR3 is TGTGCCAGCAGCTTTGGCCAGGATATTAACTATGGCTACACCTTC. The encoded protein is CASSFGQDINYGYTF. The chain uses TRBV7-2 and TRBJ1-2; D is ambiguous. This CDR3 region has 15 residues. Deletions cut 3 bases from V and 1 base from J, with 12 bases between. The germline gives CDR1 SGHTA, CDR2 FQGNSA.